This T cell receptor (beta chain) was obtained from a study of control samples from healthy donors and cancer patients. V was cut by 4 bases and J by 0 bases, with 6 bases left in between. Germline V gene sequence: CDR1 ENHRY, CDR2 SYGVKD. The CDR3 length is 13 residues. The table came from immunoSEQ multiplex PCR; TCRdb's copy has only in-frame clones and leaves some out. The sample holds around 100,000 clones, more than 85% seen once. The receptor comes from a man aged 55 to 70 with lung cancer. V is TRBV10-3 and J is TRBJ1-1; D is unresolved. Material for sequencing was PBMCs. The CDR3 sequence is CAISGDLNTEAFF. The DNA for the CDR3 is TGTGCCATCAGTGGGGATTTGAACACTGAAGCTTTCTTT.